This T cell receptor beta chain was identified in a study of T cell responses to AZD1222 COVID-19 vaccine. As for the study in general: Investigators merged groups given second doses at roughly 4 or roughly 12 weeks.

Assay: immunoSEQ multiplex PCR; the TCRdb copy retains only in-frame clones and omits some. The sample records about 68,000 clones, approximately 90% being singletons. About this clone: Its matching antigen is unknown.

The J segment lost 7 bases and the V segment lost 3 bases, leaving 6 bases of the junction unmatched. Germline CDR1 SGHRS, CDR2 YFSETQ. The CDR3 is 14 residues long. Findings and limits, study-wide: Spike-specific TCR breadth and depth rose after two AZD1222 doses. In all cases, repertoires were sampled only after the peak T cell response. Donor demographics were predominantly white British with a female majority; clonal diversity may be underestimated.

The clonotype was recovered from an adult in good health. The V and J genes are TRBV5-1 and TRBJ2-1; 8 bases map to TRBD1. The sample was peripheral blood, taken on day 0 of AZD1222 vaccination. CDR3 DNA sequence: TGCGCCAGCAGCTCGACAGGGGAAGGGAATGAGCAGTTCTTC. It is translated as CASSSTGEGNEQFF.